This T cell receptor beta chain was documented in a study of blood T cell repertoires in COVID-19. About the research overall: Sites across the United States, Italy and Spain contributed samples from acute and convalescent COVID-19. From T cells, B-cell-depleted T cells, or PBMCs came the material, which was cDNA or gDNA.

Original data processing: Reference gene primer amplification gave estimated nucleated cell counts. TCRdb's copy holds only in-frame clones and misses some; the assay was immunoSEQ multiplex PCR. That table is the source of V, J and clone size, and D and trimming were worked out from the DNA. The table lists around 87,000 clones, nearly 90% of them singletons, with 8% to 9.5% in the top ten. The sample was peripheral blood. This TCR was sampled from a man aged 50 or older with acute or convalescent COVID-19.

CDR3 DNA sequence: TGTGCCAGCAGTGATACGGGGGGTCACGGCTACACCTTC. Its protein is CASSDTGGHGYTF. The J gene is TRBJ1-2, the V gene TRBV6-1; maybe TRBD1 (5 bases). The CDR3 totals 13 residues. Trimming took 3 bases from V and 8 from J, leaving 13 bases between them. In germline, CDR1 is MNHNS, CDR2 SASEGT.